This TCR beta chain appears in the sequencing data of a study of blood T cell repertoires in COVID-19. Study background: Some COVID-19 samples were acute and others convalescent; all came from the United States, Italy and Spain. PBMCs, B-cell-depleted T cells, or T cells were the source of the cDNA or gDNA that made up the material.

Trimming at V came to 4 bases and at J to 3 bases, leaving 9 bases not matched to a gene. From germline, CDR1 is SGDLS and CDR2 YYNGEE. The CDR3 runs 15 residues. In the study's own analysis: Nucleated cell number was recorded as an estimate derived from reference gene primer amplification. Measured with immunoSEQ multiplex PCR; TCRdb has only the in-frame clones, and not every one. For V, J and clone size, that table is used; D and trimming come from the DNA. The sample includes 300,000 to 400,000 clones, 87% of them seen just once. Sequenced: peripheral blood. V usage is TRBV9 and J usage is TRBJ1-2; 7 bases are a match to TRBD1. The source of this sequence is a woman aged 45-59 years who had recovered from COVID-19. CDR3 in DNA: TGTGCCAGCAGCCCATCCCCGGGACAGTACTATGGCTACACCTTC. It specifies CASSPSPGQYYGYTF.